The TCR beta chain under discussion was sequenced for a study of blood T cells in healthy people across ages (dated by TCRdb to the mid-2010s). Regarding the complete study: In model experiments, roughly one uniquely barcoded TCR beta cDNA molecule per two T cells was captured by template switching. Using deep sequencing normalized with unique cDNA molecular identifiers, the study measured how TCR beta repertoire diversity changes with age. Donors were grouped into four age groups: young (average 16 years), middle-aged (roughly 40), aged (around 60) and long-lived (over 80). To avoid experimental bias, donors of different ages were randomly spread across the sequencing lanes. For two donors (one aged 18 to 29 and one aged 80 or older), the study analyzed two additional independent replicas of 1 million unique cDNA reads from the same blood draw.

The paper's findings and limits, for the study overall: As age increased, observed TCR beta diversity per million T cells dropped in a roughly linear way, and a significant reduction was already evident by age about 36. Compared with the aged group, more naive CD4+ T cells, fewer expanded clones and increased TCR diversity were shown by the long-lived group, suggesting age selection. Total diversity estimates from one million sequenced T cells were considered lower bounds and underestimates. The CMV infection status of donors was not known, potentially confounding age-related changes in expanded clonotypes. Since profiling was done on bulk unsorted PBMCs, naive and antigen-experienced compartments could not be conclusively compared. There was a strong correlation between observed TCR beta diversity and the percentage of naive T cells measured by flow cytometry.

Remarks on this clonotype: This clone's antigen is unknown. Base qualities were left out, and no much larger clone turns up one base away.

Library creation used 5' RACE. TCRdb names Illumina HiSeq 2500 as the instrument used. A second PCR of about 6 to 11 cycles was performed with a sample-barcoded 5' primer and a J-beta primer mix. A template-switch 5' adaptor carrying 12 random nucleotides introduced a unique molecular identifier onto each TCR beta cDNA molecule. Each sample yielded at least 2.5 million CDR3-containing paired-end reads. First-strand cDNA was synthesized from all RNA with the Mint cDNA synthesis kit, primed by a TRBC-specific oligonucleotide. Following uracil-DNA glycosylase treatment, all cDNA underwent a first 18-cycle PCR with the universal primers M1SS and BC2_uni_R. The source study handled its data this way. Normalization of each sample was performed by random selection of 1 million high-quality reads, each carrying a distinct molecular identifier. Instead of being binned into consensus sequences, reads with shared molecular identifiers were discarded. MiTCR, with a Q25 quality threshold and the strictest error-elimination algorithm, was used for CDR3 identification, clonotype clustering and error correction. Lower-bound total TCR beta diversity was estimated with a nonparametric unseen species model using Euler transformation. Using fastp at Q25 and MiXCR, TCRdb reprocessed the public reads and kept productive beta chains. One record per CDR3 amino acid sequence lists the most common genes and DNA. What appears here as the V and J calls and clone size reflects TCRdb's work, not the paper's. Present in this sample are over 950,000 distinct CDR3 sequences, roughly half of which were seen just once. The ten largest account for 20% to 25% of the sample.

The roughly 39 donors, aged roughly 6 to 100 years, were systemically healthy Caucasian individuals from Russia. Roughly 9.5 milliliters of peripheral blood were drawn from each donor into EDTA-treated Vacutainer tubes. Ficoll-Paque density-gradient centrifugation was used to isolate PBMCs, with at least 6 million obtained per sample. Trizol reagent was used to extract total RNA from the PBMCs, yielding at least 5.5 micrograms per sample. Naive CD45RAhigh/CD27high T cell percentages were measured by flow cytometry on a PBMC aliquot from every donor. The germline V gene supplies CDR1 SGHRS and CDR2 YFSETQ. From the cysteine up to the phenylalanine, the CDR3 has a length of 17 residues. Of the read, only the CDR3 DNA is kept; its 51 bases are in frame from base 1. The junction carries 19 bases between V and J, which are trimmed by 3 bases and 4 bases respectively.

The sequence was obtained from a woman aged 55 to 70 in good health. The chain is assembled from TRBV5-1 and TRBJ1-4; a tentative D call is TRBD1 (5 bases match). The sequenced sample was blood. The DNA sequence reads TGCGCCAGCAGCTCCCGGGGACTCCGCTGGGGTAATGAAAAACTGTTTTTT. It is translated as CASSSRGLRWGNEKLFF.